One sample yielded the 7 T cell receptor beta chains listed below, sequenced in a study of blood T cell repertoires in COVID-19. Profiled with immunoSEQ multiplex PCR; TCRdb holds only in-frame clones, not every one. The repertoire holds approximately 200,000 clones, approximately 81% seen once, with just under 1% in the top ten. The specimen was peripheral blood. These receptors all come from a man aged 40-49 years with acute or convalescent COVID-19.

Written as DNA, the CDR3 is TGCGCCAGCAGCTTGGGCGTGAGTTTCCGTATGGACGAGCAGTACTTC. Encoded protein: CASSLGVSFRMDEQYF. The chain joins TRBV5-1 to TRBJ2-7, with unresolved D. The germline V gene encodes CDR1 SGHRS and CDR2 YFSETQ. The ends were cut back, 0 bases at V and 5 bases at J, with 18 bases in the middle. There are 16 residues in the CDR3.

This rearrangement joins TRBV6-5 to TRBJ1-1, with 10 bases that match TRBD1. The CDR3 runs 14 residues. CDR1 and CDR2 from the germline V gene are MNHEY and SVGAGI. After removal of 10 bases from V and 1 base from J, the junction contained 6 bases not matched to a gene. This chain's CDR3 is CAILDRGENTEAFF. The CDR3 DNA is TGTGCCATCCTGGACAGGGGGGAGAACACTGAAGCTTTCTTT.

The chain employs TRBV19 and TRBJ2-1; D remains ambiguous. The germline gives CDR1 LNHDA, CDR2 SQIVND (reference sequence). V shed 3 bases and J shed 8 bases, with 20 bases lying between them. This CDR3 is built from 16 residues. In nucleotides, the CDR3 is TGTGCCAGTAGTATCCGGTGGTCAGGCCTGGGTCATGAGCAGTTCTTC. Protein sequence: CASSIRWSGLGHEQFF. The full variable domain, in which reference TRBV19 and TRBJ2-1 provide the parts outside the CDR3, is DGGITQSPKYLFRKEGQNVTLSCEQNLNHDAMYWYRQDPGQGLRLIYYSQIVNDFQKGDIAEGYSVSREKKESFPLTVTSAQKNPTAFYLCASSIRWSGLGHEQFFGPGTRLTVL.

V and J are TRBV6-5 and TRBJ1-2; D may be TRBD1 (5 bases). From germline, CDR1 is MNHEY and CDR2 SVGAGI. V shed 5 bases and J shed 0 bases, with 13 bases lying between them. This CDR3 contains 15 residues. The CDR3 region is CASSRGWQSNYGYTF. The CDR3 DNA is TGTGCCAGCAGTCGGGGGTGGCAGTCTAACTATGGCTACACCTTC.

DNA of the CDR3: TGTGCCAGCTCACCTAACGGGGACTATGGCTACACCTTC. This gives the protein CASSPNGDYGYTF. The genes are TRBV18 and TRBJ1-2; D gene unclear. This CDR3 spans 13 amino acids. Germline values: CDR1 KGHSH, CDR2 LQKENI. Trimming stripped 3 bases from V and 3 bases from J, with 8 bases between. Full variable domain (missing parts from reference TRBV18 and TRBJ1-2): NAGVMQNPRHLVRRRGQEARLRCSPMKGHSHVYWYRQLPEEGLKFMVYLQKENIIDESGMPKERFSAEFPKEGPSILRIQQVVRGDSAAYFCASSPNGDYGYTFGSGTRLTVV.

To note about this clone: Other DNA sequences within the sample encode an identical CDR3. The chain joins TRBV6-5 to TRBJ1-5, with D maybe TRBD1 (5 bases). CDR3 length: 13 residues. CDR1 MNHEY and CDR2 SVGAGI come from the germline V gene. Trimming cost V 6 bases and J 5 bases, with 11 bases left between them. The CDR3 protein is CASRWGVDQPQHF. The CDR3 coding sequence is TGTGCCAGCAGGTGGGGGGTGGATCAGCCCCAGCATTTT.

The chain has TRBV6-5 and TRBJ2-2; tentative D call: TRBD1 (5 bases). Between the trimmed V and J ends, which lost 5 bases and 0 bases, there was a span of 7 bases. Per germline, CDR1 MNHEY and CDR2 SVGAGI. The CDR3 runs 14 residues. The CDR3 DNA reads TGTGCCAGCAGTAGGGGCTCGAACACCGGGGAGCTGTTTTTT. Its protein is CASSRGSNTGELFF.